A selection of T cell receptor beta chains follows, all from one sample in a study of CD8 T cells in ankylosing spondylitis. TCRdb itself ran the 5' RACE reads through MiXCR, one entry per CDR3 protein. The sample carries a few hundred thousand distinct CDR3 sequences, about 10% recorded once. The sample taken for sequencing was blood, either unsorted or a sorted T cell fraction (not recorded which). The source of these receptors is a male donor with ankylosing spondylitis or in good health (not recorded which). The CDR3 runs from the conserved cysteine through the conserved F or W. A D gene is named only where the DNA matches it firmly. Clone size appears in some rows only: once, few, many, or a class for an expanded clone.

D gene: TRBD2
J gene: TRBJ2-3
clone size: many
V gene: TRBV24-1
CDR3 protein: CATSDPGTSGGQADTQYF
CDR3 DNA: TGTGCCACCAGTGATCCCGGGACTAGCGGGGGGCAAGCAGATACGCAGTATTTT

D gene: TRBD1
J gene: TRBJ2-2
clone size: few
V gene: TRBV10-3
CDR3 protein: CAISATGVQNTGELFF
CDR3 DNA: TGTGCCATCAGTGCCACAGGGGTCCAGAACACCGGGGAGCTGTTTTTT

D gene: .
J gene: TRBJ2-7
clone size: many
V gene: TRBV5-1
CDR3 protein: CASSLEASSYEQYF
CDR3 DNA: TGCGCCAGCAGCTTGGAAGCCAGCTCCTACGAGCAGTACTTC

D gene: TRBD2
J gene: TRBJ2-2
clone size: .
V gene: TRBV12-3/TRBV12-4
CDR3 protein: CASSLTGGNTGELFF
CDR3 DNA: TGTGCCAGCAGTTTAACGGGGGGAAACACCGGGGAGCTGTTTTTT

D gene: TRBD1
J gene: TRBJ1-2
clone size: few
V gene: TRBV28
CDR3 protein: CASRELRQGYSGYTF
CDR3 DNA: TGTGCCAGCAGGGAGTTAAGACAGGGTTACTCTGGCTACACCTTC

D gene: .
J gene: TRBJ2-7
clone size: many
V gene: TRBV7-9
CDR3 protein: CASSSRERYEQYF
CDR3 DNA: TGTGCCAGCAGTTCTAGGGAACGCTACGAGCAGTACTTC

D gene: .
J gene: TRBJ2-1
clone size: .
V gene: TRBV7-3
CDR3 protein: CASSLMGGVTDEQFF
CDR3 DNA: TGTGCCAGCAGCTTAATGGGGGGCGTTACGGATGAGCAGTTCTTC

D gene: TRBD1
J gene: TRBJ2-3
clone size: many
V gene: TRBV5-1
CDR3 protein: CASSRTGTVRTDTQYF
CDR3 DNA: TGCGCCAGCAGCCGCACCGGGACAGTCCGCACAGATACGCAGTATTTT

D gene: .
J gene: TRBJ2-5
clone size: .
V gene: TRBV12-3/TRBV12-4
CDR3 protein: CASTRGLRETQYF
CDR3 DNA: TGTGCCAGCACCAGGGGACTGCGAGAGACCCAGTACTTC

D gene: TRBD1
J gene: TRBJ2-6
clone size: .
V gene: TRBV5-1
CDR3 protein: CASSRGQLSGANVLTF
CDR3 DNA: TGCGCCAGCAGCCGGGGACAGCTCTCTGGGGCCAACGTCCTGACTTTC